The T cell receptor beta chain under discussion was sequenced for a study of blood T cell repertoires in COVID-19. Measured with immunoSEQ multiplex PCR; TCRdb has only the in-frame clones, and not every one. Among 100,000 to 150,000 clones, roughly 90% were seen once, and the ten largest hold roughly 1.2%. J lost 0 bases, V lost 2 bases, and 10 bases had no gene match. The CDR3 has 20 amino acids. CDR1 is SGHRS, CDR2 YFSETQ, per germline. The chain combines TRBV5-1 with TRBJ2-4; 14 nucleotides match TRBD2. Sequenced: peripheral blood. The sequence derives from an elderly woman with acute or convalescent COVID-19. In nucleotides, the CDR3 is TGCGCCAGCAGCTTTTATCCGGGACTAGCGGGGGACTCAGCCAAAAACATTCAGTACTTC. Translation gives CASSFYPGLAGDSAKNIQYF.